This T cell receptor beta chain emerged from a study of cytomegalovirus exposure and HLA in healthy donors. Measured with immunoSEQ multiplex PCR; TCRdb has only the in-frame clones, and not every one. In the table there are more than 85,000 clones, roughly 90% of which are singletons. Germline V lookup: CDR1 MNHEY, CDR2 SVGAGI. The CDR3 is 15 amino acids. V shed 5 bases and J 6 bases; nucleotides not matched to a gene: 5. In its sample, this clone was seen a few times. The sequenced material came from PBMCs. This chain uses TRBV6-5 with TRBJ1-6, with 9 nucleotides matching TRBD1. The receptor was isolated from a woman aged 18-29 years in good health and CMV-seronegative. The CDR3 region is CASSPQQGANSPLHF. The DNA of the CDR3 is TGTGCCAGCAGTCCACAACAGGGGGCTAATTCACCCCTCCACTTT.